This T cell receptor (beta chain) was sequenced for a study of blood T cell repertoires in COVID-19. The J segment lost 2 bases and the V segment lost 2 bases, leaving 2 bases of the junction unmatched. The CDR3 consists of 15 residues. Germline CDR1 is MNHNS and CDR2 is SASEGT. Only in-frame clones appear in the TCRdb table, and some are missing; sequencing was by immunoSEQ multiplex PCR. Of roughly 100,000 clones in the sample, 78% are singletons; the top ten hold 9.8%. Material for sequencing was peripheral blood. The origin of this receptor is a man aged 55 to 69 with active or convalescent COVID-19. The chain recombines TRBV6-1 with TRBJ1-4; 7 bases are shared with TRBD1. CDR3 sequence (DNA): TGTGCCAGCAGTGAACGAGGGGGCACTAATGAAAAACTGTTTTTT. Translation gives CASSERGGTNEKLFF.